The source of this T cell receptor beta chain is a study of T cells in localized non-small cell lung cancer. Study observations and caveats: Appearance in adjacent lung was seen for a median 57 of the top 100 tumor clones.

Comments on this clone: The antigen is undetermined.

The CDR3 length is 16 residues. J lost 1 base, V lost 7 bases, and 9 bases had no gene match. Per the germline V gene, CDR1 is ENHRY and CDR2 is SYGVKD. TCRdb keeps only in-frame clones here, not all; method: immunoSEQ multiplex PCR. The table lists roughly 25,000 clones, 80% to 95% of them singletons, with 2.7% in the top ten. The source material was peripheral blood, sampled before any cancer treatment. This TCR was recovered from a woman aged 35-75 years with stage I lung adenocarcinoma. The rearrangement joins TRBV10-3 to TRBJ1-5, with 8 bases matching TRBD1. The CDR3 loop reads CAITFPDRGSNQPQHF. CDR3 bases: TGTGCCATCACCTTTCCTGACAGGGGCAGCAATCAGCCCCAGCATTTT.